The rows below give T cell receptor beta chains drawn from one sample of a study of T cell responses to AZD1222 COVID-19 vaccine. Some clones are missing from TCRdb's copy, which holds only in-frame ones; the method was immunoSEQ multiplex PCR. This table has about 30,000 clones, around nine tenths appearing once. This material consisted of peripheral blood, taken on day 0 of AZD1222 vaccination. The source is an adult in good health. Both conserved end residues are part of each CDR3. The D gene is left open where the match is weak. A row's size may be missing; if present it is once, few, many or a size class.

cdr3_length: 14
v_call: TRBV5-1
d_call: -
j_call: TRBJ2-5
clone_size: -
cdr3_nt: TGCGCCAGCAGCTTGGGATGGACCGGAGAGACCCAGTACTTC
cdr3_aa: CASSLGWTGETQYF

cdr3_length: 14
v_call: TRBV28
d_call: -
j_call: TRBJ1-2
clone_size: -
cdr3_nt: TGTGCCAGCATCATGGGGGGGGAGCAGGATGGCTACACCTTC
cdr3_aa: CASIMGGEQDGYTF

cdr3_length: 16
v_call: TRBV7-3
d_call: TRBD2
j_call: TRBJ2-1
clone_size: -
cdr3_nt: TGTGCCAGCAGCTCCGTCGCTAGCGGGGGGGACAATGAGCAGTTCTTC
cdr3_aa: CASSSVASGGDNEQFF

cdr3_length: 15
v_call: TRBV27
d_call: TRBD1
j_call: TRBJ1-6
clone_size: -
cdr3_nt: TGTGCCAGCAGTTTGGGACAGAGATTTAATTCACCCCTCCACTTT
cdr3_aa: CASSLGQRFNSPLHF

cdr3_length: 15
v_call: TRBV6-4
d_call: TRBD2
j_call: TRBJ2-5
clone_size: -
cdr3_nt: TGTGCCAGCAGTATGACTAGCGGGGGCCAAGAGACCCAGTACTTC
cdr3_aa: CASSMTSGGQETQYF

cdr3_length: 16
v_call: TRBV21-1
d_call: -
j_call: TRBJ1-5
clone_size: once
cdr3_nt: TGTGCCAGCCGGAAGGGGACAGGCCTGAGGAATCAGCCCCAGCATTTT
cdr3_aa: CASRKGTGLRNQPQHF

cdr3_length: 16
v_call: TRBV21-1
d_call: -
j_call: TRBJ2-3
clone_size: once
cdr3_nt: TGTGCCAGCAGCAAAAATCCGGGGGGAAGCACAGATACGCAGTATTTT
cdr3_aa: CASSKNPGGSTDTQYF

cdr3_length: 14
v_call: TRBV21-1
d_call: -
j_call: TRBJ2-5
clone_size: -
cdr3_nt: TGTGCCAGCAGCAAAGATCCCGGACAAGAGACCCAGTACTTC
cdr3_aa: CASSKDPGQETQYF

cdr3_length: 15
v_call: TRBV6-2/TRBV6-3
d_call: -
j_call: TRBJ2-4
clone_size: -
cdr3_nt: TGTGCCAGCAGTTATTCGGCTACGGCCAAAAACATTCAGTACTTC
cdr3_aa: CASSYSATAKNIQYF

cdr3_length: 13
v_call: TRBV6-5
d_call: -
j_call: TRBJ1-1
clone_size: -
cdr3_nt: TGTGCCAGCAGCCTCTACGAGACCACTGAAGCTTTCTTT
cdr3_aa: CASSLYETTEAFF

cdr3_length: 16
v_call: TRBV5-1
d_call: TRBD1
j_call: TRBJ2-7
clone_size: -
cdr3_nt: TGCGCCAGCAGCTTGGAGGGACAGGGAATAGCCTACGAGCAGTACTTC
cdr3_aa: CASSLEGQGIAYEQYF

cdr3_length: 16
v_call: TRBV28
d_call: TRBD1
j_call: TRBJ1-2
clone_size: -
cdr3_nt: TGTGCCAGCAGTACTGCTGCCGGGACAGCTAACTATGGCTACACCTTC
cdr3_aa: CASSTAAGTANYGYTF

cdr3_length: 13
v_call: TRBV28
d_call: -
j_call: TRBJ2-7
clone_size: -
cdr3_nt: TGTGCCAGCACCAATCGGGGGCCCTACGAGCAGTACTTC
cdr3_aa: CASTNRGPYEQYF

cdr3_length: 15
v_call: TRBV9
d_call: -
j_call: TRBJ2-5
clone_size: -
cdr3_nt: TGTGCCAGCAGCCGCCGGTGGACCGGGTTTGAGACCCAGTACTTC
cdr3_aa: CASSRRWTGFETQYF

cdr3_length: 15
v_call: TRBV7-9
d_call: -
j_call: TRBJ1-4
clone_size: -
cdr3_nt: TGTGCCAGCAGCTTGGGGGGTCAAGCGGAGGAAAAACTGTTTTTT
cdr3_aa: CASSLGGQAEEKLFF

cdr3_length: 15
v_call: TRBV4-3
d_call: -
j_call: TRBJ1-2
clone_size: -
cdr3_nt: TGCGCCAGCAGCCCCGACGAGGGCGCAGGCTATGGCTACACCTTC
cdr3_aa: CASSPDEGAGYGYTF

cdr3_length: 13
v_call: TRBV4-1
d_call: -
j_call: TRBJ2-7
clone_size: -
cdr3_nt: TGCGCCAGCAGCCAAGACCCAGGGCGCGAGCAGTACTTC
cdr3_aa: CASSQDPGREQYF

cdr3_length: 15
v_call: TRBV10-2
d_call: -
j_call: TRBJ1-5
clone_size: -
cdr3_nt: TGCGCCAGCAGTGAGTTGGGAGGGTCCAATCAGCCCCAGCATTTT
cdr3_aa: CASSELGGSNQPQHF

cdr3_length: 14
v_call: TRBV6-6
d_call: -
j_call: TRBJ2-1
clone_size: -
cdr3_nt: TGTGCCAGCAGTTACTCCCTGGAATACAATGAGCAGTTCTTC
cdr3_aa: CASSYSLEYNEQFF

cdr3_length: 14
v_call: TRBV2
d_call: -
j_call: TRBJ1-6
clone_size: -
cdr3_nt: TGTGCCAGCCGAGGGAGCTCCTATAATTCACCCCTCCACTTT
cdr3_aa: CASRGSSYNSPLHF

cdr3_length: 14
v_call: TRBV7-9
d_call: TRBD2
j_call: TRBJ2-7
clone_size: -
cdr3_nt: TGTGCCAGCAGCTCTGGTCTAGCGGGGTTCGAGCAGTACTTC
cdr3_aa: CASSSGLAGFEQYF

cdr3_length: 17
v_call: TRBV4-2
d_call: TRBD2
j_call: TRBJ2-1
clone_size: -
cdr3_nt: TGTGCCAGCAGCCAAGAAGACGGCGGGAGCTCCTACAATGAGCAGTTCTTC
cdr3_aa: CASSQEDGGSSYNEQFF

cdr3_length: 12
v_call: TRBV5-1
d_call: -
j_call: TRBJ2-5
clone_size: -
cdr3_nt: TGCGCCAGCAGAAGGGCGCAAGAGACCCAGTACTTC
cdr3_aa: CASRRAQETQYF

cdr3_length: 15
v_call: TRBV7-9
d_call: TRBD2
j_call: TRBJ2-1
clone_size: -
cdr3_nt: TGTGCCAGCAGCTCCAGTCGACTAGCGGGAGATGAGCAGTTCTTC
cdr3_aa: CASSSSRLAGDEQFF

cdr3_length: 13
v_call: TRBV19
d_call: TRBD1
j_call: TRBJ1-5
clone_size: -
cdr3_nt: TGTGCCAGTACACAGGGGCTCTGGCAGCCCCAGCATTTT
cdr3_aa: CASTQGLWQPQHF

cdr3_length: 13
v_call: TRBV9
d_call: -
j_call: TRBJ2-2
clone_size: -
cdr3_nt: TGTGCCAGCAGCGGACTGGCCACCGGGGAGCTGTTTTTT
cdr3_aa: CASSGLATGELFF

cdr3_length: 12
v_call: TRBV6-5
d_call: -
j_call: TRBJ1-2
clone_size: -
cdr3_nt: TGTGCCAGCAGTTTTACTAACTATGGCTACACCTTC
cdr3_aa: CASSFTNYGYTF

cdr3_length: 13
v_call: TRBV19
d_call: -
j_call: TRBJ2-5
clone_size: -
cdr3_nt: TGTGCCAGTAGTATTAGGCTGAGAGAGACCCAGTACTTC
cdr3_aa: CASSIRLRETQYF

cdr3_length: 13
v_call: TRBV12-3/TRBV12-4
d_call: TRBD2
j_call: TRBJ2-5
clone_size: -
cdr3_nt: TGTGTTTCGGCCGGGACTAGCGGAGAGACCCAGTACTTC
cdr3_aa: CVSAGTSGETQYF

cdr3_length: 14
v_call: TRBV6-5
d_call: -
j_call: TRBJ2-2
clone_size: -
cdr3_nt: TGTGCCAGCAGAGCAGGGGTTGAAGGCGGGGAGCTGTTTTTT
cdr3_aa: CASRAGVEGGELFF

cdr3_length: 13
v_call: TRBV7-2
d_call: TRBD1
j_call: TRBJ2-7
clone_size: -
cdr3_nt: TGTGCCAGCAGCCGCGACAGGGAATACGAGCAGTACTTC
cdr3_aa: CASSRDREYEQYF

cdr3_length: 15
v_call: TRBV5-4
d_call: -
j_call: TRBJ2-1
clone_size: -
cdr3_nt: TGTGCCAGCCACTTGGGCGGAGGGGGGTACAATGAGCAGTTCTTC
cdr3_aa: CASHLGGGGYNEQFF

cdr3_length: 16
v_call: TRBV9
d_call: -
j_call: TRBJ2-2
clone_size: once
cdr3_nt: TGTGCCAGCAGCGCCCCCCCGACGGCGAACACCGGGGAGCTGTTTTTT
cdr3_aa: CASSAPPTANTGELFF

cdr3_length: 15
v_call: TRBV28
d_call: TRBD1
j_call: TRBJ1-4
clone_size: -
cdr3_nt: TGTGCCAGCAGTTTGTTGACAGGGCCCGTTGAAAAACTGTTTTTT
cdr3_aa: CASSLLTGPVEKLFF

cdr3_length: 11
v_call: TRBV5-6
d_call: -
j_call: TRBJ1-1
clone_size: -
cdr3_nt: TGTGCCAGCAGCCTGAACACTGAAGCTTTCTTT
cdr3_aa: CASSLNTEAFF

cdr3_length: 15
v_call: TRBV5-4
d_call: TRBD1
j_call: TRBJ1-1
clone_size: -
cdr3_nt: TGTGCCAGCAGCCTTCGACAGGGGAAGAGGGCTGAAGCTTTCTTT
cdr3_aa: CASSLRQGKRAEAFF

cdr3_length: 11
v_call: TRBV28
d_call: -
j_call: TRBJ1-2
clone_size: -
cdr3_nt: TGTGCCAGCAGTTCCCCGAGTGGCTACACCTTC
cdr3_aa: CASSSPSGYTF

cdr3_length: 14
v_call: TRBV5-8
d_call: -
j_call: TRBJ1-2
clone_size: once
cdr3_nt: TGTGCCAGCAGTTTGGAATGGGGAGGGTTCGGCTACACCTTC
cdr3_aa: CASSLEWGGFGYTF

cdr3_length: 15
v_call: TRBV5-1
d_call: -
j_call: TRBJ2-1
clone_size: -
cdr3_nt: TGCGCCAGCAGCTTGGTAGGGACGTTGTCGGGTGAGCAGTTCTTC
cdr3_aa: CASSLVGTLSGEQFF

cdr3_length: 19
v_call: TRBV6-4
d_call: -
j_call: TRBJ1-5
clone_size: -
cdr3_nt: TGTGCCAGCAGTACGTATCGGGGGTTCGGATTTTATAGCAATCAGCCCCAGCATTTT
cdr3_aa: CASSTYRGFGFYSNQPQHF

cdr3_length: 16
v_call: TRBV7-6
d_call: TRBD1
j_call: TRBJ2-5
clone_size: -
cdr3_nt: TGTGCCAGCAGCTTAGGAGGGGGCCTGGGCCAAGAGACCCAGTACTTC
cdr3_aa: CASSLGGGLGQETQYF

cdr3_length: 15
v_call: TRBV4-1
d_call: -
j_call: TRBJ1-2
clone_size: once
cdr3_nt: TGCGCCAGCAGCCCCAAAGAGGGTGGAGGATATGGCTACACCTTC
cdr3_aa: CASSPKEGGGYGYTF

cdr3_length: 12
v_call: TRBV4-2
d_call: -
j_call: TRBJ2-7
clone_size: -
cdr3_nt: TGTGCCAGCAGCCGGAGCTCCTACGAGCAGTACTTC
cdr3_aa: CASSRSSYEQYF

cdr3_length: 15
v_call: TRBV5-1
d_call: -
j_call: TRBJ2-6
clone_size: few
cdr3_nt: TGCGCCAGCAGCTCCACAGGGACTGGGGCCAACGTCCTGACTTTC
cdr3_aa: CASSSTGTGANVLTF

cdr3_length: 15
v_call: TRBV6-6
d_call: TRBD1
j_call: TRBJ1-5
clone_size: -
cdr3_nt: TGTGCCAGCAGTTTAGGGACAGGGCAGAATCAGCCCCAGCATTTT
cdr3_aa: CASSLGTGQNQPQHF

cdr3_length: 13
v_call: TRBV7-2
d_call: -
j_call: TRBJ2-5
clone_size: -
cdr3_nt: TGTGCCAGCAGCGTCGGCCGTAAAGAGACCCAGTACTTC
cdr3_aa: CASSVGRKETQYF

cdr3_length: 15
v_call: TRBV5-1
d_call: -
j_call: TRBJ1-1
clone_size: -
cdr3_nt: TGCGCCAGCAGCTCCGGCGGGGGCAGGGGCACTGAAGCTTTCTTT
cdr3_aa: CASSSGGGRGTEAFF

cdr3_length: 19
v_call: TRBV11-2
d_call: TRBD2
j_call: TRBJ2-1
clone_size: -
cdr3_nt: TGTGCCAGCAGCTTAGTAGCGGGGGGGGAACCGAGCTCCTACAATGAGCAGTTCTTC
cdr3_aa: CASSLVAGGEPSSYNEQFF

cdr3_length: 15
v_call: TRBV7-6
d_call: TRBD1
j_call: TRBJ1-6
clone_size: -
cdr3_nt: TGTGCCAGCAGCCCCCGGACAGGAGATAATTCACCCCTCCACTTT
cdr3_aa: CASSPRTGDNSPLHF

cdr3_length: 14
v_call: TRBV5-1
d_call: -
j_call: TRBJ1-1
clone_size: once
cdr3_nt: TGCGCCAGCAGCTTGGCGGGAATGGACACTGAAGCTTTCTTT
cdr3_aa: CASSLAGMDTEAFF

cdr3_length: 15
v_call: TRBV13
d_call: TRBD2
j_call: TRBJ2-5
clone_size: -
cdr3_nt: TGTGCCAGCAGCCCGGGGGGGAGGACTCAAGAGACCCAGTACTTC
cdr3_aa: CASSPGGRTQETQYF

cdr3_length: 13
v_call: TRBV7-9
d_call: TRBD1
j_call: TRBJ2-1
clone_size: -
cdr3_nt: TGTGCCAGCAGCTTACTCACAGGGGATGAGCAGTTCTTC
cdr3_aa: CASSLLTGDEQFF

cdr3_length: 16
v_call: TRBV5-1
d_call: -
j_call: TRBJ2-3
clone_size: -
cdr3_nt: TGCGCCAGCAGCTTGTCTGCGTTATCTAGCACAGATACGCAGTATTTT
cdr3_aa: CASSLSALSSTDTQYF

cdr3_length: 15
v_call: TRBV7-2
d_call: TRBD2
j_call: TRBJ2-1
clone_size: -
cdr3_nt: TGTGCCAGCAGGAGTCCAGCGGGAGGGACAAATGAGCAGTTCTTC
cdr3_aa: CASRSPAGGTNEQFF

cdr3_length: 15
v_call: TRBV5-1
d_call: TRBD1
j_call: TRBJ2-7
clone_size: -
cdr3_nt: TGCGCCAGCAGCTTGGGCGACAGGGTCTCCTACGAGCAGTACTTC
cdr3_aa: CASSLGDRVSYEQYF

cdr3_length: 13
v_call: TRBV18
d_call: -
j_call: TRBJ2-3
clone_size: -
cdr3_nt: TGTGCCAGCTCACAGGACTCCACAGATACGCAGTATTTT
cdr3_aa: CASSQDSTDTQYF

cdr3_length: 14
v_call: TRBV7-9
d_call: -
j_call: TRBJ2-1
clone_size: -
cdr3_nt: TGTGCCAGCAGCTTCCAGGGTGCCTACAATGAGCAGTTCTTC
cdr3_aa: CASSFQGAYNEQFF

cdr3_length: 14
v_call: TRBV18
d_call: -
j_call: TRBJ1-4
clone_size: -
cdr3_nt: TGTGCCAGCTCACCACCGGGAGACGGTGAAAAACTGTTTTTT
cdr3_aa: CASSPPGDGEKLFF

cdr3_length: 13
v_call: TRBV20-1
d_call: -
j_call: TRBJ1-1
clone_size: -
cdr3_nt: TGCAGTGCTAGTTATAGATTGAACACTGAAGCTTTCTTT
cdr3_aa: CSASYRLNTEAFF

cdr3_length: 14
v_call: TRBV19
d_call: -
j_call: TRBJ2-7
clone_size: -
cdr3_nt: TGTGCCAGCGGTACGACAGGCCCCACCTACGAGCAGTACTTC
cdr3_aa: CASGTTGPTYEQYF